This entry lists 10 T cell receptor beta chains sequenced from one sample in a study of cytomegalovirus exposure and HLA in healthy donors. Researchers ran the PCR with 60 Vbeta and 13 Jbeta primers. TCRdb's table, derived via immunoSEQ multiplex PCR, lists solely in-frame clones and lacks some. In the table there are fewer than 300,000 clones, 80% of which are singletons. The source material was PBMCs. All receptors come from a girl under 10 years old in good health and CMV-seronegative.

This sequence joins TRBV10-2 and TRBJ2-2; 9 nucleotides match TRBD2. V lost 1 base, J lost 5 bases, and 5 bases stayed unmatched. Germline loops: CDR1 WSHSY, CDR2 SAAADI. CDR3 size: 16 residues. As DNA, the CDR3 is TGCGCCAGCAGTGAGTGGCGGGAGGGCCCAACCGGGGAGCTGTTTTTT. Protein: CASSEWREGPTGELFF.

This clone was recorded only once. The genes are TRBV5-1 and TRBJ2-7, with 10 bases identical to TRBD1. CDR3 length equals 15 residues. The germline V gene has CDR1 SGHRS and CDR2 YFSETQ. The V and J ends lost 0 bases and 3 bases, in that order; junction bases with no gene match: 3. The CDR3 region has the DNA TGCGCCAGCAGCTTGGGTGGGACAGGGGTCTACGAGCAGTACTTC. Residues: CASSLGGTGVYEQYF.

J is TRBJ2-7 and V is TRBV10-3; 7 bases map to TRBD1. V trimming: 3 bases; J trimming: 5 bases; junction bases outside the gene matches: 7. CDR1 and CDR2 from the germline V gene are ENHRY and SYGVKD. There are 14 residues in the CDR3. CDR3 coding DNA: TGTGCCATCAGTGACCTGACAGGGTTCAACGAGCAGTACTTC. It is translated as CAISDLTGFNEQYF.

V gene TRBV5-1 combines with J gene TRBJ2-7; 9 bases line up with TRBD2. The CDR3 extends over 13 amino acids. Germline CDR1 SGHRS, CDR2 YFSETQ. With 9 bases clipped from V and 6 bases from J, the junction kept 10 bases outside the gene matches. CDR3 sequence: CATASGTSREQYF. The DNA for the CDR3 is TGCGCCACAGCATCCGGGACTAGCCGCGAGCAGTACTTC. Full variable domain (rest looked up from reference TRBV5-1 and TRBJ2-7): KAGVTQTPRYLIKTRGQQVTLSCSPISGHRSVSWYQQTPGQGLQFLFEYFSETQRNKGNFPGRFSGRQFSNSRSEMNVSTLELGDSALYLCATASGTSREQYFGPGTRLTVT.

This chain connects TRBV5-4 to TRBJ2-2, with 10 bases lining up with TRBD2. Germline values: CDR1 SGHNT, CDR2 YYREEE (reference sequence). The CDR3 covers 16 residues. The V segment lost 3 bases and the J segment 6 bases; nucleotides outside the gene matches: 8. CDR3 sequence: CASSWGLAIKAGELFF. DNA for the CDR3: TGTGCCAGCAGCTGGGGACTAGCGATCAAAGCCGGGGAGCTGTTTTTT.

CDR3 DNA sequence: TGTGCCAGCTCACCAAACAGGGGGCCCTATGAGCAGTTCTTC. Its protein is CASSPNRGPYEQFF. The chain has TRBV18 and TRBJ2-1, with TRBD1 identical over 9 bases. The CDR3 runs 14 residues. Germline CDR1 is KGHSH and CDR2 is LQKENI. The trim removed 2 bases at V and 8 bases at J, leaving 4 bases unmatched.

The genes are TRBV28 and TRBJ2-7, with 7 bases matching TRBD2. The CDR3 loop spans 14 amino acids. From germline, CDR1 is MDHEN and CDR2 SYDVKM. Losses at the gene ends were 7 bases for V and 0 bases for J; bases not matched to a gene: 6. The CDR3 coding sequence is TGTGCCAGCATTGCTAGCGGCCCCTCCTACGAGCAGTACTTC. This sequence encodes CASIASGPSYEQYF.

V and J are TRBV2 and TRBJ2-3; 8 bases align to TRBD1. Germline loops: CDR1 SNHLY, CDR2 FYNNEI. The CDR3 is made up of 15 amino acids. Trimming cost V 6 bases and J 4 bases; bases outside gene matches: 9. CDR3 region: CASRLTGGFSDTQYF. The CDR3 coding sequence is TGTGCCAGCAGGCTCACAGGGGGATTTTCAGATACGCAGTATTTT.

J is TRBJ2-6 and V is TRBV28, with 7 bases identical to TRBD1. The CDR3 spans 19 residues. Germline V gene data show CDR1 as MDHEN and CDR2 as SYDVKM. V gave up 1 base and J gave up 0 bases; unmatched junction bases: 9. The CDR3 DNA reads TGTGCCAGCAGTTTATTAAGTGGACAGGCCCTCTCTGGGGCCAACGTCCTGACTTTC. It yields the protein CASSLLSGQALSGANVLTF. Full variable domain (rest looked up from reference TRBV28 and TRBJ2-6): DVKVTQSSRYLVKRTGEKVFLECVQDMDHENMFWYRQDPGLGLRLIYFSYDVKMKEKGDIPEGYSVSREKKERFSLILESASTNQTSMYLCASSLLSGQALSGANVLTFGAGSRLTVL.

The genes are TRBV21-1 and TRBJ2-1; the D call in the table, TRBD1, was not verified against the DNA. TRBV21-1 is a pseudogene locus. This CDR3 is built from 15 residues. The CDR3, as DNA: TGTGCCAGCAGCAAACCGGGACAGGGGGACAATGAGCAGTTCTTC. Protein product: CASSKPGQGDNEQFF.